This is a list of T cell receptor beta chains from one sample in a study of T-cell memory formation after mild COVID-19. TCRdb itself ran the 5' RACE reads through MiXCR, one entry per CDR3 protein. The table includes over 350,000 distinct CDR3 sequences, more than 20% detected once. Sequenced input: PBMCs or a T cell subset sorted from them (not recorded which). All receptors derive from an adult woman who had mild COVID-19 (a few samples of this study predate the infection). Cell type and time point are not known. The CDR3 runs from the conserved cysteine through the conserved F or W. D genes are given only for firm matches. Clone size appears in some rows only: once, few, many, or a class for an expanded clone.

V	size	D	J	DNA	CDR3
TRBV12-3/TRBV12-4	few	-	TRBJ1-5	TGTGCCAGCTGTCTGTCCCAGAATCAGCCCCAGCATTTT	CASCLSQNQPQHF
TRBV13	-	-	TRBJ2-1	TGTGCCAGCAGCTTAGGCCTTCAAGGGAATGAGCAGTTCTTC	CASSLGLQGNEQFF
TRBV7-2	few	-	TRBJ1-4	TGTGCCAGCAGCGTGCAGGCCGGGGAACTGTTTTTT	CASSVQAGELFF
TRBV12-3/TRBV12-4	-	-	TRBJ2-3	TGTGCCAGCGGCCGAAGGGATACGCAGTATTTT	CASGRRDTQYF
TRBV7-6	-	TRBD2	TRBJ2-5	TGTGCCAGCAGCCCGAATGGGGGGGGAACCCAAGAGACCCAGTACTTC	CASSPNGGGTQETQYF
TRBV20-1	-	TRBD2	TRBJ2-3	TGCAGTGCTATTGGGACTAGCAGCACAGATACGCAGTATTTT	CSAIGTSSTDTQYF
TRBV5-1	-	TRBD2	TRBJ2-3	TGCGCCAGCAGCCCCGGGACTAGCCCGGGGCTCACAGATACGCAGTATTTT	CASSPGTSPGLTDTQYF
TRBV5-6	-	TRBD1	TRBJ2-1	TGTGCCAGCAGCTTAGGGACAGGGGACAATGAGCAGTTCTTC	CASSLGTGDNEQFF
TRBV12-3/TRBV12-4	-	-	TRBJ2-3	TGTGCCAGCAGTTTTGGCGCGGGCGCAGATACGCAGTATTTT	CASSFGAGADTQYF
TRBV18	few	TRBD2	TRBJ2-2	TGTGCCAGCTCAAGCGGGAGGTCCGGGGAGCTGTTTTTT	CASSSGRSGELFF